Below, 17 T cell receptor beta chains from the same sample are listed, as sequenced in a study of regulatory T cells in long-lasting Graves disease. Time point indicated: persistent/refractory GD, antithyroid drugs over 5 years with positive TRAb. PBMCs were the source of the RNA used for TCR sequencing. Assembly of TCR beta libraries relied on iRepertoire HTBI primers together with Arm-PCR of CDR3 regions. MiXCR, run by TCRdb on the multiplex PCR reads, gives a single entry per CDR3 protein. The table records around 450,000 distinct CDR3 sequences, under 25% of them present only once. The sample in question was peripheral blood mononuclear cells (PBMCs), obtained when the disease was refractory, from a patient treated with antithyroid drugs. These receptors all stem from a female donor with Graves disease.

This clonotype was counted many times. The chain couples TRBV28 to TRBJ2-5; D possibly corresponds to TRBD1 (6 bases). The CDR3 has 12 amino acids. The V and J ends lost 3 bases and 9 bases respectively, with 11 bases between them. Germline CDR1 reads MDHEN; CDR2 reads SYDVKM. In nucleotides, the CDR3 is TGTGCCAGCAGTTTCCAGGGGATGGCCCAGTACTTC. It yields the protein CASSFQGMAQYF. The full variable domain, its missing parts supplied by reference TRBV28 and TRBJ2-5, is DVKVTQSSRYLVKRTGEKVFLECVQDMDHENMFWYRQDPGLGLRLIYFSYDVKMKEKGDIPEGYSVSREKKERFSLILESASTNQTSMYLCASSFQGMAQYFGPGTRLLVL.

The V call is TRBV27, the J call TRBJ2-3; perhaps TRBD2 as D (7 bases). Per the germline V gene, CDR1 is MNHEY and CDR2 is SMNVEV (reference sequence). The V end lost 6 bases, the J end lost 6 bases, and 13 bases lay between the germline ends. The length of the CDR3 is 13 residues. CDR3 DNA sequence: TGTGCCAGCAGGGAAGGGGGGGTGGATACGCAGTATTTT. The encoded protein is CASREGGVDTQYF.

CDR3 residues: CASRDWGETQYF. The CDR3 nucleotides are TGTGCCAGCAGGGACTGGGGGGAGACCCAGTACTTC. The rearrangement links TRBV7-9 to TRBJ2-5; D tentatively reads TRBD1 or TRBD2 (5 bases each). Germline CDR1 is SEHNR and CDR2 is FQNEAQ (reference sequence). V lost 6 bases and J lost 5, with 10 bases in between. CDR3 length: 12 residues.

This clonotype appeared many times. CDR3 DNA sequence: TGTGCCAGCAGTTACTCTTTGGGCACCGGGGAGCTGTTTTTT. Its translation is CASSYSLGTGELFF. The J gene is TRBJ2-2, the V gene TRBV6-5; D gene uncertain. Trimming removed 0 bases at V and 4 bases at J, with 6 bases between. CDR1 MNHEY and CDR2 SVGAGI come from the germline V gene. This CDR3 region has 14 residues.

This clonotype appeared many times. The rearrangement links TRBV24-1 to TRBJ2-2; D is perhaps TRBD2 (6 bases). Trimming cost V 1 base and J 4 bases, with 12 bases left between them. This CDR3 comprises 16 residues. Per germline, CDR1 KGHDR and CDR2 SFDVKD. CDR3 protein: CATSDLGGLVTGELFF. The CDR3 region has the DNA TGTGCCACCAGTGATTTAGGAGGGCTGGTCACCGGGGAGCTGTTTTTT.

This clonotype was observed many times. The V call is TRBV6-2 or TRBV6-3, the J call TRBJ2-2; TRBD1 matches at 11 bases. Germline V gene sequence: CDR1 MNHEY, CDR2 SVGEGT. V was pared by 2 bases and J by 7 bases, with 9 bases of the junction left unmatched. The CDR3 runs to 17 residues. The CDR3 nucleotides are TGTGCCAGCAGTTACGGAGGGGGACAGGGGGTCGACGGGGAGCTGTTTTTT. This sequence encodes CASSYGGGQGVDGELFF.

This clonotype was picked up many times. The chain uses TRBV6-1 and TRBJ2-5; D uncertain. The CDR3 consists of 14 residues. Deletions cut 10 bases from V and 0 bases from J, with 15 bases between. Germline V gives CDR1 MNHNS, CDR2 SASEGT. CDR3 amino acids: CATSGGPDQETQYF. CDR3 sequence (DNA): TGTGCCACCTCCGGTGGACCGGACCAAGAGACCCAGTACTTC.

This clonotype has a handful of counts. This chain joins TRBV6-1 and TRBJ2-7; 7 bases agree with TRBD1. Trimming at V came to 0 bases and at J to 3 bases, leaving 2 bases not matched to a gene. CDR3 size: 14 residues. CDR1 is MNHNS, CDR2 SASEGT, per germline. For the CDR3, the DNA is TGTGCCAGCAGTGAAGCAGGGGGCCACTACGAGCAGTACTTC. As protein: CASSEAGGHYEQYF.

This clonotype showed up just a few times. The V gene is TRBV3-1, the J gene TRBJ2-7, with 11 nucleotides matching TRBD2. The CDR3 spans 14 residues. Germline CDR1 is LGHDT and CDR2 is YNNKEL (reference sequence). After removal of 6 bases from V and 5 bases from J, the junction contained 6 bases not matched to a gene. CDR3: CASRVSGGGNEQYF. The CDR3 coding sequence is TGTGCCAGCAGAGTTAGCGGGGGGGGTAACGAGCAGTACTTC.

In this sample, this clonotype turned up many times. The chain has TRBV13 and TRBJ1-5; D is undetermined. The ends were cut back, 2 bases at V and 3 bases at J, with 2 bases in the middle. Germline CDR1 PRHDT, CDR2 FYEKMQ (reference sequence). This CDR3 spans 12 amino acids. The CDR3 here is CASSLNNQPQHF. The CDR3 nucleotides read TGTGCCAGCAGCTTAAACAATCAGCCCCAGCATTTT.

This clonotype was seen ten or more times. The V gene is TRBV4-1, the J gene TRBJ2-5, with no clear D. This CDR3 contains 13 residues. The germline V gene encodes CDR1 MGHRA and CDR2 YSYEKL. The germline V and J ends were trimmed by 6 bases and 1 base, with 9 bases remaining between them. The CDR3, as DNA: TGCGCCAGCAGACACCCTTCCCAAGAGACCCAGTACTTC. It codes for CASRHPSQETQYF.

At least ten counts were recorded for this clonotype. This chain connects TRBV20-1 to TRBJ1-1; D call uncertain. CDR3 length: 13 amino acids. V was clipped by 5 bases and J by 3 bases, with 13 bases between them. Germline V gene data show CDR1 as DFQATT and CDR2 as SNEGSKA (reference sequence). The CDR3 sequence is CSAGGGWDTEAFF. For the CDR3, the DNA is TGCAGTGCTGGAGGAGGGTGGGACACTGAAGCTTTCTTT.

The V call is TRBV12-3 or TRBV12-4, the J call TRBJ1-4; D remains ambiguous. Trimming stripped 6 bases from V and 0 bases from J, with 8 bases between. CDR3 length: 14 residues. The CDR3 bases are TGTGCCAGCAGGGACGGAGCAACTAATGAAAAACTGTTTTTT. Its translation: CASRDGATNEKLFF.

The chain has TRBV7-9 and TRBJ2-3; no clear D. The CDR3 sequence is 16 residues long. V lost 5 bases and J lost 3, with 18 bases in between. The V gene's germline CDR1 is SEHNR and CDR2 FQNEAQ (reference sequence). CDR3 amino acids: CASSPPTSPWTDTQYF. CDR3 nucleotides: TGTGCCAGCAGCCCTCCGACTTCTCCCTGGACAGATACGCAGTATTTT.

This clonotype turned up a few times. The chain uses TRBV19 and TRBJ2-4; possibly TRBD1 for D (6 bases). Per germline, CDR1 LNHDA and CDR2 SQIVND (reference sequence). Trimming took off 7 bases at V and 0 bases at J, with 22 bases between the two ends. The CDR3 has 18 residues. The CDR3 coding sequence is TGTGCCAGTAAAGAGACAGGACTTCTGGACCCAGCCAAAAACATTCAGTACTTC. It specifies CASKETGLLDPAKNIQYF.

The rearrangement joins TRBV20-1 to TRBJ1-5; D is undetermined. Trimming removed 1 base at V and 1 base at J, with 8 bases between. The CDR3 has 14 residues. Germline V CDR1 and CDR2: DFQATT, SNEGSKA (reference sequence). The CDR3 here is CSARGSRSNQPQHF. The CDR3 DNA is TGCAGTGCTAGAGGGTCGAGGAGCAATCAGCCCCAGCATTTT.

This clonotype was counted a few times. This sequence joins TRBV19 and TRBJ1-2; D unclear. Germline V CDR1 and CDR2: LNHDA, SQIVND (reference sequence). The V gene lost 8 bases and the J gene lost 0 bases, with 19 bases spanning the gap. The CDR3 has 16 amino acids. The CDR3 here is CASLDGPTPANYGYTF. The CDR3 bases are TGTGCCAGTTTAGACGGACCGACCCCAGCTAACTATGGCTACACCTTC.